This T cell receptor (beta chain) was obtained from a study of blood T cell repertoires in COVID-19. For the study at large: PBMCs, B-cell-depleted T cells, or T cells were the source of the cDNA or gDNA that made up the material.

The assay was immunoSEQ multiplex PCR, and TCRdb's table has in-frame clones only and misses some. The sample lists around 210,000 clones, nearly 90% occurring once. After removal of 5 bases from V and 5 bases from J, the junction contained 9 bases not matched to a gene. The CDR3 runs 16 residues. Germline V lookup: CDR1 MNHEY, CDR2 SVGEGT. This sequence was found in a man aged 50 to 59 with COVID-19, enrolled during active disease. The chain carries TRBV6-2 or TRBV6-3 and TRBJ2-2; 9 nucleotides match TRBD1. The sequenced sample was peripheral blood. The CDR3 sequence: CASSHETGGRTGELFF. The CDR3 DNA follows: TGTGCCAGCAGTCACGAGACAGGGGGTCGAACCGGGGAGCTGTTTTTT.